Given below is one T cell receptor beta chain in context. This sample was taken from a study of blood T cell repertoires in COVID-19. Germline V gene sequence: CDR1 LNHDA, CDR2 SQIVND (reference sequence). The CDR3 runs 14 residues. V lost 7 bases, J lost 0 bases, and 13 bases lay in between. Only in-frame clones appear in the TCRdb table, and some are missing; sequencing was by immunoSEQ multiplex PCR. The sample yields around 430,000 clones, approximately 87% seen once. Sequencing used PBMCs or T cells enriched from blood (not recorded which). This receptor was taken from a woman in her forties or fifties who had recovered from COVID-19. The V and J genes are TRBV19 and TRBJ2-7; tentative D call: TRBD2 (6 bases). Written as DNA, the CDR3 is TGTGCCAGTACCCCGGGGGATTTCTCCTACGAGCAGTACTTC. This encodes CASTPGDFSYEQYF.